The entry that follows covers one TCR beta chain sequence. The antigen is unknown. Assay: immunoSEQ multiplex PCR; the TCRdb copy retains only in-frame clones and omits some. The sample records 2,500,000 or so clones, around nine tenths being singletons. These data come from a study of shared clonotypes between healthy human individuals. Study-wide findings and caveats: Clonotype sharing across a few donors was observed for about 5.5% of naive CD4 clonotypes.

V lost 5 bases and J 1 base, leaving 14 bases between the germline ends. The CDR3 loop spans 15 amino acids. The germline gives CDR1 SEHNR, CDR2 FQNEAQ (reference sequence). The sequence derives from a man aged 18 to 30 in good health. The material sequenced was naive CD4+ T cells sorted from blood. Regarding subset: CD45RA+ positively selected. The V call is TRBV7-9, the J call TRBJ2-5; D could derive from TRBD1 or TRBD2 (6 bases each). CDR3 DNA: TGTGCCAGCAGCCATGGGAGGACAGTCCAAGAGACCCAGTACTTC. This gives the protein CASSHGRTVQETQYF.